This entry lists 27 T cell receptor beta chains sequenced from one sample in a study of blood T cell repertoires in COVID-19. Using immunoSEQ multiplex PCR, the repertoire was profiled, and TCRdb retains in-frame clones only, with some absent. The sample includes 65,000 to 85,000 clones, around 90% of them seen just once. Sequenced input: peripheral blood. All receptors come from a human donor in a cohort sampled during active COVID-19.

This rearrangement joins TRBV5-1 to TRBJ2-1, with 9 bases that match TRBD1. This CDR3 contains 15 residues. V lost 4 bases to trimming and J lost 5 bases; unmatched junction nucleotides: 7. Looked up from germline, CDR1 is SGHRS and CDR2 is YFSETQ. CDR3 DNA: TGCGCCAGCAGCCTGTTGGGACAGGGCAACAATGAGCAGTTCTTC. Translating gives CASSLLGQGNNEQFF. Based on the CDR3 plus reference TRBV5-1 and TRBJ2-1, the full variable domain is KAGVTQTPRYLIKTRGQQVTLSCSPISGHRSVSWYQQTPGQGLQFLFEYFSETQRNKGNFPGRFSGRQFSNSRSEMNVSTLELGDSALYLCASSLLGQGNNEQFFGPGTRLTVL.

The chain employs TRBV28 and TRBJ2-1; D is perhaps TRBD2 (6 bases). The length of the CDR3 is 13 residues. The V end lost 3 bases, the J end lost 15 bases, and 18 bases lay between the germline ends. CDR1 is MDHEN, CDR2 SYDVKM, per germline. CDR3 bases: TGTGCCAGCAGTTTCTCCCGGGAGATAATGTGGTTCTTC. Its protein is CASSFSREIMWFF.

The chain is built from TRBV27 and TRBJ2-3; D may be TRBD1 (6 bases). Germline assignment: CDR1 MNHEY and CDR2 SMNVEV (reference sequence). This CDR3 contains 18 residues. V was pared by 4 bases and J by 3 bases, with 23 bases between. CDR3 sequence reads: CASSSPPTGLGGTDTQYF. The CDR3, as DNA: TGTGCCAGCAGTTCCCCCCCGACAGGCCTCGGTGGTACAGATACGCAGTATTTT.

The CDR3, as DNA: TGTGCCAGTACAGCAGGCAGAGACTCCTACGAGCAGTACTTC. It codes for CASTAGRDSYEQYF. The chain joins TRBV19 to TRBJ2-7; the D is unclear. Germline V lookup: CDR1 LNHDA, CDR2 SQIVND (reference sequence). The CDR3 contains 14 residues. Trimming took off 7 bases at V and 0 bases at J, with 13 bases between the two ends.

This clone has only a few counts. The J gene is TRBJ2-2, the V gene TRBV3-1 (or the pseudogene TRBV3-2); 10 positions match TRBD1. Germline values: CDR1 LGHDT, CDR2 YNNKEL (reference sequence). The V segment lost 4 bases and the J segment 3 bases; nucleotides outside the gene matches: 2. The CDR3 loop spans 15 amino acids. CDR3 bases: TGTGCCAGCAGCCCAGGGACAGGGGACACCGGGGAGCTGTTTTTT. As protein: CASSPGTGDTGELFF.

The chain employs TRBV27 and TRBJ2-1; 7 nucleotides agree with TRBD1. J lost 7 bases, V lost 5 bases, and 8 bases had no gene match. This CDR3 is built from 14 residues. In germline, CDR1 is MNHEY, CDR2 SMNVEV (reference sequence). CDR3: CASSTWTGRNEQFF. Written as DNA, the CDR3 is TGTGCCAGCAGTACCTGGACAGGTAGAAATGAGCAGTTCTTC.

This clone came up once. The J gene is TRBJ1-2, the V gene TRBV19; possibly TRBD1 for D (5 bases). CDR3 size: 13 residues. Trimming cost V 4 bases and J 6 bases, with 12 bases left between them. The germline V gene has CDR1 LNHDA and CDR2 SQIVND (reference sequence). The CDR3 DNA is TGTGCCAGTAGTACCTGGGGGGTGGATGGCTACACCTTC. It is translated as CASSTWGVDGYTF.

The CDR3 protein is CASSLSARGETQYF. CDR3 in DNA: TGTGCCAGCAGCTTATCTGCTCGCGGGGAGACCCAGTACTTC. The V gene is TRBV7-2, the J gene TRBJ2-5; D is perhaps TRBD2 (5 bases). The CDR3 is 14 residues long. V lost 2 bases and J 5 bases, leaving 12 bases between the germline ends. Germline values: CDR1 SGHTA, CDR2 FQGNSA.

The rearrangement links TRBV7-8 to TRBJ2-3; TRBD2 is a possible D gene (5 bases). Trimming took off 5 bases at V and 2 bases at J, with 20 bases between the two ends. This CDR3 has 17 amino acids. Per germline, CDR1 SGHVS and CDR2 FQNEAQ. The CDR3 protein is CASSPEGGWRPTDTQYF. The CDR3 nucleotides read TGTGCCAGCAGCCCAGAGGGCGGGTGGAGGCCCACAGATACGCAGTATTTT.

The rearrangement links TRBV6-6 to TRBJ1-1; no clear D. The CDR3 has 14 amino acids. V was trimmed by 4 bases and J by 5 bases, leaving 14 bases between them. Germline-derived CDR1 and CDR2 are MNHNY and SVGAGI (reference sequence). CDR3 protein: CASSSNPSRTEAFF. The DNA for the CDR3 is TGTGCCAGCAGTTCGAACCCTAGTCGGACTGAAGCTTTCTTT.

The V gene is TRBV25-1, the J gene TRBJ2-5, with TRBD2 identical over 9 bases. After removal of 4 bases from V and 2 bases from J, the junction contained 5 bases not matched to a gene. The CDR3 sequence is 15 residues long. Germline V CDR1 and CDR2: MGHDK, SYGVNS. CDR3 region: CASSVAGAGQETQYF. DNA for the CDR3: TGTGCCAGCAGTGTAGCGGGGGCCGGTCAAGAGACCCAGTACTTC.

V and J are TRBV6-4 and TRBJ2-1; TRBD2 agrees at 7 bases. This CDR3 has 15 amino acids. Germline-derived CDR1 and CDR2 are MRHNA and SNTAGT. The V and J ends lost 2 bases and 3 bases, in that order; junction bases with no gene match: 4. This chain's CDR3 is CASSDGAGVYNEQFF. CDR3 coding DNA: TGTGCCAGCAGTGACGGGGCGGGGGTCTACAATGAGCAGTTCTTC.

J is TRBJ2-1 and V is TRBV6-5; TRBD2 is a possible D gene (5 bases). The V gene lost 6 bases and the J gene lost 8 bases, with 14 bases spanning the gap. The CDR3 runs to 13 residues. The germline gives CDR1 MNHEY, CDR2 SVGAGI. The CDR3 DNA sequence: TGTGCCAGCAGGGACTCACCCGGGGATGAGCAGTTCTTC. It encodes CASRDSPGDEQFF.

CDR3 sequence reads: CASKYGLYGYTF. The DNA for the CDR3 is TGTGCCAGCAAGTACGGACTCTATGGCTACACCTTC. The chain recombines TRBV6-5 with TRBJ1-2; no clear D gene. CDR1 MNHEY and CDR2 SVGAGI come from the germline V gene. This CDR3 spans 12 amino acids. Trimming took off 7 bases at V and 4 bases at J, with 10 bases between the two ends.

The V gene is TRBV7-9, the J gene TRBJ2-3; 7 nucleotides match TRBD2. The V and J ends lost 3 bases and 6 bases, in that order; junction bases with no gene match: 6. Germline CDR1 SEHNR, CDR2 FQNEAQ (reference sequence). The CDR3 sequence is 14 residues long. The CDR3 region has the DNA TGTGCCAGCAGCTTGGACGCCGGGGGGGATACGCAGTATTTT. Translated, it gives CASSLDAGGDTQYF.

The chain employs TRBV19 and TRBJ2-3; 8 nucleotides align to TRBD2. CDR3 length equals 15 residues. V shed 3 bases, J shed 6 bases, and the junction held 8 bases outside the gene matches. The germline V gene encodes CDR1 LNHDA and CDR2 SQIVND (reference sequence). The CDR3 loop is CASSIGTRSSDTQYF. CDR3 sequence (DNA): TGTGCCAGTAGTATCGGGACTAGGAGTTCCGATACGCAGTATTTT.

The chain couples TRBV9 to TRBJ2-7; tentatively, D is TRBD1 (6 bases). The V gene's germline CDR1 is SGDLS and CDR2 YYNGEE. V lost 4 bases and J 2 bases, leaving 10 bases between the germline ends. This CDR3 has 13 residues. Written as DNA, the CDR3 is TGTGCCAGCAGCTCGGACAGCGCCTACGAGCAGTACTTC. The encoded protein is CASSSDSAYEQYF.

The V gene is TRBV12-3 or TRBV12-4, the J gene TRBJ1-1; D possibly corresponds to TRBD1 (5 bases). Trimming took 5 bases from V and 1 from J, leaving 8 bases between them. The CDR3 spans 13 residues. The CDR3 bases are TGTGCCAGCAGTAGGGGCTCGAACACTGAAGCTTTCTTT. Protein sequence: CASSRGSNTEAFF.

This chain connects TRBV18 to TRBJ2-3; no definite D call. The CDR3 consists of 11 residues. Trimming took off 5 bases at V and 4 bases at J, with 4 bases between the two ends. CDR1 and CDR2 from the germline V gene are KGHSH and LQKENI. The DNA for the CDR3 is TGTGCCAGCTCATCCTCAGATACGCAGTATTTT. Translating it yields CASSSSDTQYF. The variable domain in full, with the rest retrieved from reference TRBV18 and TRBJ2-3, is NAGVMQNPRHLVRRRGQEARLRCSPMKGHSHVYWYRQLPEEGLKFMVYLQKENIIDESGMPKERFSAEFPKEGPSILRIQQVVRGDSAAYFCASSSSDTQYFGPGTRLTVL.

This chain links TRBV6-2 or TRBV6-3 with TRBJ2-5; the D gene is possibly TRBD2 (6 bases). Germline V gene data show CDR1 as MNHEY and CDR2 as SVGEGT. V was cut by 7 bases and J by 5 bases, with 14 bases left in between. The CDR3 loop spans 13 amino acids. The chain's CDR3 is CASTPDRGETQYF. CDR3 DNA: TGTGCCAGCACCCCAGACCGGGGGGAGACCCAGTACTTC.

V and J are TRBV6-2 or TRBV6-3 and TRBJ1-1; D may be TRBD1 (5 bases). There are 14 residues in the CDR3. With 2 bases removed from V and 2 bases from J, the gap between germline ends came to 9 bases. Germline loops: CDR1 MNHEY, CDR2 SVGEGT. CDR3 in amino acids: CASSYRGRNTEAFF. In DNA, the CDR3 is TGTGCCAGCAGTTACCGGGGGAGAAACACTGAAGCTTTCTTT.

This clone was found once. The rearrangement links TRBV18 to TRBJ1-1, with 9 bases lining up with TRBD1. Trimming removed 3 bases from V and 4 bases from J; junction bases left unmatched: 15. The CDR3 is 18 residues long. The V gene's germline CDR1 is KGHSH and CDR2 LQKENI. In nucleotides, the CDR3 is TGTGCCAGCTCACCTTTACCCGGGACAGGGAGCGGGGGCACTGAAGCTTTCTTT. Its translation: CASSPLPGTGSGGTEAFF.

The V call is TRBV15, the J call TRBJ1-6, with 8 bases aligning to TRBD1. The CDR3 has 15 residues. Germline assignment: CDR1 LNHNV and CDR2 YYDKDF (reference sequence). Trimming removed 4 bases from V and 9 bases from J; junction bases left unmatched: 8. CDR3 sequence: CATSIMDRDASPLHF. The CDR3 region has the DNA TGTGCCACCAGCATAATGGACAGGGACGCTTCACCCCTCCACTTT.

V is TRBV5-1 and J is TRBJ2-7; D gene uncertain. The CDR3 spans 14 residues. V dropped 4 bases and J dropped 3 bases, with 14 bases sitting between them. Germline loops: CDR1 SGHRS, CDR2 YFSETQ. The CDR3 nucleotides are TGCGCCAGCAGCCGAAGTCCCCGAGACTACGAGCAGTACTTC. Translated: CASSRSPRDYEQYF.

The chain joins TRBV9 to TRBJ2-3, with D tentatively TRBD2 (5 bases). The CDR3 spans 15 residues. V was pared by 3 bases and J by 0 bases, with 11 bases between. The germline V gene encodes CDR1 SGDLS and CDR2 YYNGEE. CDR3 bases: TGTGCCAGCAGCGGGGCGGCGGGTAGCACAGATACGCAGTATTTT. Residues: CASSGAAGSTDTQYF.

The chain couples TRBV10-2 to TRBJ2-5; TRBD2 matches 8 bases. This CDR3 has 13 amino acids. V dropped 7 bases and J dropped 5; count of bases not matched to a gene: 6. Germline values: CDR1 WSHSY, CDR2 SAAADI. The CDR3 loop is CASKAGAFETQYF. In nucleotides, the CDR3 is TGCGCCAGCAAAGCGGGGGCCTTCGAGACCCAGTACTTC.

J is TRBJ2-3 and V is TRBV3-1 (or the pseudogene TRBV3-2); 14 positions agree with TRBD2. The CDR3 is 18 residues long. Germline loops: CDR1 LGHDT, CDR2 YNNKEL (reference sequence). Trimming cost V 0 bases and J 8 bases; bases outside gene matches: 10. The CDR3 DNA reads as TGTGCCAGCAGCCAAGAAGGACTAGCGGGGGGCCCTAAAGGTACGCAGTATTTT. This translates into CASSQEGLAGGPKGTQYF.